Included here is one T cell receptor (beta chain) sequence, with context. Its antigen is still unknown. This CDR3 is also generated by other DNA sequences in the sample. The record originates from a study of shared clonotypes between healthy human individuals. Broader study findings: Sequencing depth was predicted to influence how clonotypes are shared among donors.

CD45RA-negative memory and CD45RA+ naive subsets were split from the CD4+ cells. Deep was the level at which the assay was run. TCRdb's table, derived via immunoSEQ multiplex PCR, lists solely in-frame clones and lacks some. The table shows roughly 530,000 clones, with about 96% occurring only once. Germline V gene lookup returns CDR1 MDHEN and CDR2 SYDVKM. This CDR3 has 12 amino acids. This TCR came from a woman aged 25 to 39 in good health. Sequencing used naive CD4+ T cells sorted from blood. As to subset: CD45RA+ positively selected. This chain links TRBV28 with TRBJ2-5; no reliable D call. Near its end, the DNA agrees better with TRBJ2-7, so the J call may be wrong. CDR3 protein: CASSLGSYEQYF. Written as DNA, the CDR3 is TGTGCCAGCAGTTTGGGTTCTTACGAGCAGTACTTC.